This T cell receptor (beta chain) stems from a study of cytomegalovirus exposure and HLA in healthy donors (dated by TCRdb to about 2017). General notes on the study: According to an earlier analysis of around 600 of the donors, roughly 180 million T cells yielded roughly 110 million unique TCR beta sequences and around 300 Gb of sequence data. The T cell repertoires of around 730 subjects were profiled by immunosequencing and related to cytomegalovirus serostatus. Donor age, sex, ethnicity and CMV serostatus were compiled alongside the repertoire data. Along with the approximately 650-subject first cohort, a separate validation cohort of roughly 110 different subjects was used. Class I and class II HLA loci were covered by the typing at four-digit resolution. All discovery cohort repertoires had been generated using a single sequencing platform. Roughly 300 gigabases of sequencing data and about 92 million unique TCR sequences made up an early release that covered approximately 620 HLA-typed donors. To study patterns of TCR occurrence, a later analysis re-analyzed previously published TCR beta repertoires from more than 550 donors and added high-resolution HLA genotyping. An earlier analysis of approximately 640 of the donors applied high-throughput TCR beta sequencing to assess whether each TCR beta V gene segment acted as functional or pseudogenic. Rather than drawing on any new phenotypic data, the later analysis identified candidate immune exposures from TCR beta sequences and the way those sequences occurred across donors. The genetic ancestry cluster associated with self-reported Caucasian donors included 70% to 85% of the approximately 430 genotyped donors. Because of strong linkage in the cohort, four to six DR-DQ haplotypes were treated as single units for association and clustering. The study aimed to test whether signatures of past pathogen exposure could be identified by cataloging public T cell receptors. The study combined high-throughput TCR immunosequencing, statistical association of individual TCRs with disease status, and machine learning to predict cytomegalovirus infection status. Typing coverage differed by locus: A, B, C, DRB1 and DQB1 were typed in roughly 629-630 donors, DQA1 in about 510, DPA1 in 600 to 610, and DPB1 in 472. A later genetic analysis used genome-wide SNP genotypes for about 65% of the roughly 700 donors, treating that subset as a discovery cohort. Across roughly 420 genotyped donors of the cohort, an average of 235,054 unique TCR beta nucleotide sequences per donor were sequenced, and 15% to 20% of those sequences were non-productive. What the authors observed across the whole study: It was suggested by the authors that the approach could potentially be generalized to other disease states and immunological phenotypes. The classifier was reported to diagnose cytomegalovirus status with high specificity and sensitivity in both the original cohort and the validation cohort. Only TCR beta chains were sequenced in this cohort, and the absence of alpha or paired-chain data limited detectable features. A further reported finding was that TCR beta sequences accurately predicted the HLA-A and HLA-B alleles for most subjects in the first cohort. When HLA alleles, especially DR and DQ, strongly co-occurred, attributing TCR associations to individual alleles was difficult. Some IMGT-functional V segments, including TRBV6-2 and TRBV6-3, could not be told apart with the 87-base-pair reads, so those segments were excluded. According to a later analysis, most CMV-associated TCR beta chains appeared to be HLA-restricted, and the HLA associations seemed to be driven largely by CMV exposure. In vitro tests confirmed that a few of the cytomegalovirus-associated TCR beta chains recognize cytomegalovirus antigens. In a later analysis, HLA-associated TCR beta chains showed more clonal expansion and lower generation probabilities than non-associated chains that were equally common. Roughly uniform sequencing depth across donors was assumed in presence/absence analyses, although this assumption may not hold. CMV serostatus was the only immune exposure information available for the cohort. Because HLA typing was unavailable for some donors at each locus, only the typed subset was used in association tests. In an earlier analysis of a few hundred of the donors, most TCR beta V segments were observed in productive rearrangements about 87% or about 30% of the time, broadly matching IMGT annotations. An association between a missense DCLRE1C variant and V-gene and J-gene trimming of TCR beta chains was found in a later genetic analysis and replicated in an independent cohort. Linkage disequilibrium might explain the correlated functional status among segregating V segments, but an unknown experimental factor could not be ruled out. While some public TCRs were present in many individuals, most TCR sequences turned up only very rarely across donors. According to a later analysis, parvovirus B19, influenza, CMV and Epstein-Barr virus appeared linked to several top co-occurrence clusters. The sequencing pipeline was judged likely to have produced a cluster of highly shared sequence variants as a technical artifact. Specific HLA alleles were associated with 16,951 TCR beta sequences at a false discovery rate of 0.05 in a later analysis. Because counts were too low, about 18 rarely observed V segments, including chromosome 9 orphons, were excluded from the earlier analysis of 587 of the donors. In the study, approximately 160 TCR beta chains were listed as associated with cytomegalovirus. In a later analysis, the rate of TCR association differed among HLA loci, with DRB1 alleles having the most associated TCRs and HLA-C alleles having the fewest. Compared with the approximately 600-donor mean, donors in an Asian-associated ancestry cluster had fewer N-insertions in productive TCRs, according to a later genetic analysis.

For CDR1 and CDR2, the germline V gene lists SGHAT and FQNNGV. Clipping removes 7 bases from V and 5 bases from J, with 8 as the unmatched junction base count. The CDR3 holds 14 amino acids from the cysteine to the phenylalanine. Only CDR3 DNA remains: 42 bases, in frame from the first base. The cohort comprised 710 or so healthy bone marrow donors. At the time of sampling, every cohort member was nominally healthy, though immune exposures that went unrecorded were likely present. The donor was CMV seronegative and belonged to the group of 380 or so seronegative cohort members. Every donor gave a peripheral blood sample, and the peripheral blood mononuclear cells from that sample were used for TCR beta sequencing. Genomic DNA was extracted from the blood cell samples with the Qiagen DNeasy Blood Extraction Kit. Note on this clone: This receptor's antigen is unknown. Within one base of it there is no much larger clone, and no base qualities were kept.

The library came from the immunoSEQ multiplex PCR assay. The multiplex PCR relied on a mix of 60 forward primers for TCR Vbeta segments and 13 reverse primers for TCR Jbeta segments. The CDR3 region of rearranged TCR beta genes was amplified from genomic DNA with a multiplex PCR assay. The amplified TCR beta libraries were sequenced on the Illumina HiSeq System as 87-base-pair reads. Regarding the original processing steps: Across the 600 to 700 repertoires, a later analysis counted around 80 million unique TCR beta chains, 8.5 million to 12 million of which were shared by at least two donors. To remove PCR and sequencing errors, raw reads were error-corrected and collapsed into unique sequences using a nearest-neighbor algorithm that merged closely related sequences. CDR3 sequences were aligned to IMGT reference sequences to assign V, D and J gene segments. For a sequence to be retained, a match of at least six nucleotides to both a V gene segment and a J gene segment was required. A rearrangement counted as productive if the CDR3 had no stop codons and remained in frame with V and J, and every other rearrangement counted as non-productive. CDR3 was defined by IMGT convention, running from the second conserved V-encoded cysteine to the conserved J-encoded phenylalanine. In an earlier analysis of roughly 610 of the donors, sequences lacking an unambiguous match to a single V gene segment were excluded. In an earlier analysis of about 590 of the donors, a V segment was called functional when productive rearrangements were above 56.7%, and segregating when the standard deviation between donors exceeded 5%. To diagnose cytomegalovirus status from the catalog of TCR beta chain sequences, a statistical classification framework was built. A later analysis assigned V and J genes by comparing TCR nucleotide sequences with IMGT/GENE-DB human TR gene sequences. The TCRdist pipeline was used in a later analysis to assign CDR3 sequences and most-parsimonious VDJ recombination scenarios. In a later analysis, each TCR beta chain was defined by its CDR3 amino acid sequence together with its V-gene family, and reads lacking a unique V-gene family were excluded. A later analysis removed several hundred highly shared, low-generation-probability nucleotide sequences to deal with suspected cross-contamination and a sequencing artifact. For each public chain, a later analysis derived a clonal expansion index from normalized ranks of inferred template counts within each repertoire. A later analysis computed generation probabilities with a VDJ recombination model fitted to out-of-frame rearrangements, and checked the results against IGoR. Hypergeometric tests were used in a later analysis to score TCR-TCR, TCR-HLA and TCR-CMV co-occurrence, with a repertoire-size bias correction applied to the TCR pairs. False discovery rates were estimated in a later analysis by permuting HLA or CMV assignments 20 times. A later analysis grouped co-occurring TCRs with DBSCAN, adding TCRdist sequence similarity when clustering within HLA-allele-positive subsets. Repertoires with fewer than 30,000 or more than 120,000 public chains were left out of co-occurrence clustering, as were four to six repertoires with anomalous nucleotide sharing. Sourced from immuneACCESS, this table was stored by TCRdb with only in-frame sequences that have V and J called. A share of the clones is absent; for the studies checked, an unresolved V gene accounts for under half, and the remainder has no known explanation. The DNA gave D and trimming, while V, J and clone size come from that table. Counted in this sample were over 150,000 clones; 70% to 80% of them appeared once. Around 1.3% of the sample is in the top ten clones.

Sequenced: PBMCs. The rearrangement combines TRBV11-2 with TRBJ1-1; 9 central nucleotides agree with TRBD1. The receptor comes from a woman in her 50s in good health and CMV-seronegative. The CDR3 sequence is CASTWHRGQTEAFF. The DNA sequence is given as TGTGCCAGCACATGGCACAGGGGGCAAACTGAAGCTTTCTTT.